This is a list of T cell receptor beta chains from one sample in a study of PD-1 blockade in classical Hodgkin lymphoma. TCRdb's table, derived via immunoSEQ multiplex PCR, lists solely in-frame clones and lacks some. The table records just under 65,000 clones, about 90% of them present only once. The sequencing here drew on peripheral blood mononuclear cells (PBMCs), taken before the fourth cycle of nivolumab. The receptors were sampled from a human donor with classical Hodgkin lymphoma. CDR3s include the opening cysteine and the closing phenylalanine or tryptophan. Each record gives: J gene, D gene, clone size, V gene, CDR3 protein. D genes are given only for firm matches. A clone size is listed for some rows: how often the clone was seen (once, few, many), or a class if it is expanded.

j_gene: TRBJ1-2; d_gene: NA; abundance: once; v_gene: TRBV7-9; CDR3aa: CASSPPGEGDYGYTF
j_gene: TRBJ2-7; d_gene: TRBD2; abundance: NA; v_gene: TRBV19; CDR3aa: CASSDTGGTLYEQYF
j_gene: TRBJ1-5; d_gene: NA; abundance: NA; v_gene: TRBV15; CDR3aa: CATSSSGVHQPQHF
j_gene: TRBJ2-1; d_gene: TRBD2; abundance: NA; v_gene: TRBV6-7; CDR3aa: CASSYERGGVEQFF
j_gene: TRBJ1-4; d_gene: TRBD1; abundance: NA; v_gene: TRBV2; CDR3aa: CASSDTQGLRTNEKLFF
j_gene: TRBJ2-3; d_gene: TRBD2; abundance: once; v_gene: TRBV28; CDR3aa: CASNGPMGGYTDTQYF
j_gene: TRBJ2-7; d_gene: NA; abundance: NA; v_gene: TRBV5-6; CDR3aa: CASKGLSYEQYF
j_gene: TRBJ2-7; d_gene: NA; abundance: NA; v_gene: TRBV18; CDR3aa: CASSPQGGKRYEQYF
j_gene: TRBJ2-7; d_gene: NA; abundance: NA; v_gene: TRBV7-9; CDR3aa: CASSFSPPRGAREQYF
j_gene: TRBJ1-2; d_gene: TRBD1; abundance: NA; v_gene: TRBV27; CDR3aa: CASSFIPRDSNYGYTF